This T cell receptor (beta chain) was observed in a study of identical twins (dated by TCRdb to 2016 to 2018). Some background on the complete study: TCR alpha and beta repertoires from monozygotic twins, unrelated adults of various ages and cord blood were deep-sequenced to test whether fetal clonotypes persist. Replicate twin experiments were performed at different times using different library preparation protocols to rule out contamination.

The germline V gene supplies CDR1 MNHNS and CDR2 SASEGT. The V end loses 6 bases and the J end loses 0 bases, and a stretch of 14 bases separates them. The CDR3 measures 15 amino acids from cysteine to phenylalanine. Kept here is only the CDR3 DNA, which spans 45 bases and is read in frame from base 1. The sample holds many counts of this clonotype. What antigen it recognizes has not been identified. Base qualities are not at hand, and no much larger clone is one base apart. Paper-wide results and their limitations: Out-of-frame TCR alpha sharing in monozygotic twins was systematically underestimated by recombination models, whereas sharing between unrelated individuals was in agreement with the recombination models. Invariant T cells such as MAIT and iNKT could partly confound zero-insertion analyses, though diverse VJ usage argued against this for most clonotypes. Out-of-frame TCR alpha sequences shared between twins showed an excess of low generation-probability sequences compared with coincidental sharing between unrelated individuals. Abundant cord blood beta clonotypes had fewer insertions, young adult naive repertoires showed a similar but weaker trend, and memory repertoires showed no such trend. Because the same donors could not be followed over many years, conclusions were based on cross-sectional statistical analysis. A weaker excess of twin sharing was found in beta out-of-frame sequences because the signal-to-noise ratio was lowered by fewer shared sequences.

Every donor in the study was a healthy Caucasian. The twin cohort consisted of three pairs of female monozygotic twins, all aged about 18 to 30 years. Peripheral blood mononuclear cells were used as the source from which RNA for TCR libraries was isolated. The library was obtained by 5' RACE. The sequencer was an Illumina HiSeq 2000. A universal primer binding site was introduced by template switching, and a unique molecular identifier was present in the final cDNA, enabling accurate counting of TCR cDNA molecules. Specific primers in the conserved constant-segment region were used to synthesize first-strand cDNA for TCR alpha and beta chains. To control for contamination, every cDNA library carried two barcodes: a SMART-Mk sample barcode plus Illumina barcodes. Two successive PCR steps introduced TruSeq adapter sequences along with Illumina sample barcodes. Sequencing of the TCR alpha and beta cDNA libraries was done on the Illumina HiSeq platform using custom primers. From the authors' description of their analysis: MiGEC processed the raw reads to extract unique molecular identifiers, while MiXCR was used to determine the CDR3 positions. For each individual, recombination models were inferred using an EM algorithm with the repgenHMM and IGoR tools. The analysis of shared clonotypes was done with the tcR package in R, with sharing normalized by the product of cloneset sizes. Out-of-frame nonproductive sequences were analyzed to study raw recombination free of thymic and clonal selection effects. TCRdb reworked the public reads: Q25 trimming with fastp, MiXCR clone assembly, productive beta chains retained. Every distinct CDR3 protein forms one entry, paired with its most common genes and DNA. The V and J calls shown here were made by TCRdb, not taken from the authors' results. Within this sample are fewer than 650,000 distinct CDR3 sequences, with 9.5% to 10% of them counted one time only. The ten largest clones add up to approximately 3% of the sample.

The same sample was also studied in work on yellow fever vaccine responses in identical twins. That second report states: The T cell response to vaccination in identical twins was reported by the authors to appear partly convergent and partly personalized. In identical twins, the study followed T cell clones that responded to the vaccine with precision.

This clonotype originated in a woman younger than 30 in good health. The chain is assembled from TRBV6-1 and TRBJ1-1, with an unclear D gene assignment. Material for sequencing was PBMCs. In nucleotides, the sequence is TGTGCCAGCAGGGAAACCGGGTTACTGAACACTGAAGCTTTCTTT. Translation gives CASRETGLLNTEAFF.